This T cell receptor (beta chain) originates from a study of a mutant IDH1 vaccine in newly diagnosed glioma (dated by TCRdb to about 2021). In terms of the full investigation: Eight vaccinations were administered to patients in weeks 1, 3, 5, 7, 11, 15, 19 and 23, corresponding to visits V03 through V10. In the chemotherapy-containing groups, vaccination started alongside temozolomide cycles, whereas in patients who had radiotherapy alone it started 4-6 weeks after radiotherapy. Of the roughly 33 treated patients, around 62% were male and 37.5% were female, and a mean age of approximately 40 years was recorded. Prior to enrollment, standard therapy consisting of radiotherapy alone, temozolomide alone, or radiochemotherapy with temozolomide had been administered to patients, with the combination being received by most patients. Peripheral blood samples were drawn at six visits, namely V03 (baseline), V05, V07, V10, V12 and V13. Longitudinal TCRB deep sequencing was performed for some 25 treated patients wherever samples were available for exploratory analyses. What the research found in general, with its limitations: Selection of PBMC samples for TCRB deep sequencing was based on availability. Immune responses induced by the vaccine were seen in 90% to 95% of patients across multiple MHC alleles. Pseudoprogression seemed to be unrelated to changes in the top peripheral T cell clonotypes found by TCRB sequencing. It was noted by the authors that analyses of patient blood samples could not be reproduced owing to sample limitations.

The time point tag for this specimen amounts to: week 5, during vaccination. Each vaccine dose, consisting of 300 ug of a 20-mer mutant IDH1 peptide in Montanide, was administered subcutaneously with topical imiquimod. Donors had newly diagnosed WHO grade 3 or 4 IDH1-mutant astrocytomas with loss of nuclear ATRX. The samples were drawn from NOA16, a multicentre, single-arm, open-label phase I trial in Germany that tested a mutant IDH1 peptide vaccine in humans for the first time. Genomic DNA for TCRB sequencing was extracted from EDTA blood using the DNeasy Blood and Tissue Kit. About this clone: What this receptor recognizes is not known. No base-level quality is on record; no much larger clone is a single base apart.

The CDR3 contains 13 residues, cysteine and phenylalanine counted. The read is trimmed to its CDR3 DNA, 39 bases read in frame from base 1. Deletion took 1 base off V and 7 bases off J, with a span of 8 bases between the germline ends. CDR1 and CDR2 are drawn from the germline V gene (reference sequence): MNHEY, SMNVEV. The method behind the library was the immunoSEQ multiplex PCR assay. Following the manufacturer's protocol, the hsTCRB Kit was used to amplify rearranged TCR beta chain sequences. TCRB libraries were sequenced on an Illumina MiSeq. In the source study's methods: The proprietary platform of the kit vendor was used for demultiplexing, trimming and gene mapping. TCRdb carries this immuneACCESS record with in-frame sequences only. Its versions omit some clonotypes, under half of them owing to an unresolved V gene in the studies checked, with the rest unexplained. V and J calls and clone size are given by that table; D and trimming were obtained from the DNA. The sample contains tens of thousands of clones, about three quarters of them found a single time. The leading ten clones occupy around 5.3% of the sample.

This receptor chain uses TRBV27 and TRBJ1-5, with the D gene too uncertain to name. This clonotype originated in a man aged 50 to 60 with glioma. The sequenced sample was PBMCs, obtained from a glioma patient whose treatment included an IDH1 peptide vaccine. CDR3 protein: CASSLYVAQPQHF. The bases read TGTGCCAGCAGTTTATATGTGGCGCAGCCCCAGCATTTT.